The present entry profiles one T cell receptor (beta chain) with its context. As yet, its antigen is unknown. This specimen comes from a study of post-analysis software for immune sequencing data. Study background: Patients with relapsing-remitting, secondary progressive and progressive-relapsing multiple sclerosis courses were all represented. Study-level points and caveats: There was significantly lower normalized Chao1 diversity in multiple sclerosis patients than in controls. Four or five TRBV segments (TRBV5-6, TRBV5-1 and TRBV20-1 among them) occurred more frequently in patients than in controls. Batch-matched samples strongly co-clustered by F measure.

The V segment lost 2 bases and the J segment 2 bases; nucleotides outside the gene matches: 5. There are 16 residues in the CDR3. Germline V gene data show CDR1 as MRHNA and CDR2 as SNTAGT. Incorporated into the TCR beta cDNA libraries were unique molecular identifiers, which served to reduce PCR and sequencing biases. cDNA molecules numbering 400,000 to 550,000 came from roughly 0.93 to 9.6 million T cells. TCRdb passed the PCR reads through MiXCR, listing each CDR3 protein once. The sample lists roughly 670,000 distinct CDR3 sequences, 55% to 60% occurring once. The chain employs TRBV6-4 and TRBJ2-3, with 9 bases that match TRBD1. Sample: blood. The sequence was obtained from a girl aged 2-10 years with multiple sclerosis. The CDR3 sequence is CASSDKGTGTTDTQYF. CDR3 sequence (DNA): TGTGCCAGCAGTGACAAAGGGACAGGGACCACAGATACGCAGTATTTT.